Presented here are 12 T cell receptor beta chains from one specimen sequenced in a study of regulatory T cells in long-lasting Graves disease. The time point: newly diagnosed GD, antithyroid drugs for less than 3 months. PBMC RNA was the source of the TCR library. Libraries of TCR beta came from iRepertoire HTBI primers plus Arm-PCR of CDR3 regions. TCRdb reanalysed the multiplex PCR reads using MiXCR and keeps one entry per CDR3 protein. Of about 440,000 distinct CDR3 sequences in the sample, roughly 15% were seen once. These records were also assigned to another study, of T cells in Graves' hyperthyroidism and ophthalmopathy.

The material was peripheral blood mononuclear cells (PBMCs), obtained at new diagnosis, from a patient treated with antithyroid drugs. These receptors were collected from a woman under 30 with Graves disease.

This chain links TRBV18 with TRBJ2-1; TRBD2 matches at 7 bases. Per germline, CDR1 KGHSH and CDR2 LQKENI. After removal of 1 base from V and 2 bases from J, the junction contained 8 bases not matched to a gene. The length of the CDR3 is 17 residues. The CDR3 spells CASSPLLAGVAYNEQFF. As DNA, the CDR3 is TGTGCCAGCTCACCACTTTTGGCGGGAGTAGCCTACAATGAGCAGTTCTTC.

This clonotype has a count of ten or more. The CDR3 is CASSFQPGSSYEQYF. In nucleotides, the CDR3 is TGCGCCAGCAGCTTCCAGCCGGGGAGCTCCTACGAGCAGTACTTC. V is TRBV5-1 and J is TRBJ2-7; a weak D match, TRBD2 (5 bases). Germline-derived CDR1 and CDR2 are SGHRS and YFSETQ. The CDR3 loop spans 15 amino acids. V lost 2 bases and J 0 bases, leaving 12 bases between the germline ends. Full variable domain (remainder filled in from reference TRBV5-1 and TRBJ2-7): KAGVTQTPRYLIKTRGQQVTLSCSPISGHRSVSWYQQTPGQGLQFLFEYFSETQRNKGNFPGRFSGRQFSNSRSEMNVSTLELGDSALYLCASSFQPGSSYEQYFGPGTRLTVT.

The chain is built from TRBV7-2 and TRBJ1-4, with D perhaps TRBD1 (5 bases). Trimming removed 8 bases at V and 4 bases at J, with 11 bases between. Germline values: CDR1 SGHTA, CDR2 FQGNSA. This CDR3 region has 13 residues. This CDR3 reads CASARQGNEKLFF. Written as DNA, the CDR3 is TGTGCCAGCGCGAGGCAGGGTAATGAAAAACTGTTTTTT.

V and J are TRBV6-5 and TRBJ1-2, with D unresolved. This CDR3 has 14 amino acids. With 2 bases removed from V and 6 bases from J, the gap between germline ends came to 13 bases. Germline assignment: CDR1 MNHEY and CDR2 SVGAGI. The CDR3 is CASSYGETVDGYTF. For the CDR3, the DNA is TGTGCCAGCAGTTACGGGGAGACCGTAGATGGCTACACCTTC.

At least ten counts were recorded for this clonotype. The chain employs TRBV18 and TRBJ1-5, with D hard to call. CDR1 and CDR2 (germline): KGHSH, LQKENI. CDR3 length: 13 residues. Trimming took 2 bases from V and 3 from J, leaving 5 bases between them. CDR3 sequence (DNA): TGTGCCAGCTCACCAGGACTCAATCAGCCCCAGCATTTT. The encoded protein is CASSPGLNQPQHF.

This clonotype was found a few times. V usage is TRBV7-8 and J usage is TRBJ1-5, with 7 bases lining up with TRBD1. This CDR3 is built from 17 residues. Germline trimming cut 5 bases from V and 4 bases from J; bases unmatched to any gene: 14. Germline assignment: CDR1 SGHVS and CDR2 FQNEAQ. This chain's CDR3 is CASSLPGQATNNQPQHF. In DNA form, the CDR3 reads TGTGCCAGCAGCCTACCCGGACAGGCCACTAATAATCAGCCCCAGCATTTT.

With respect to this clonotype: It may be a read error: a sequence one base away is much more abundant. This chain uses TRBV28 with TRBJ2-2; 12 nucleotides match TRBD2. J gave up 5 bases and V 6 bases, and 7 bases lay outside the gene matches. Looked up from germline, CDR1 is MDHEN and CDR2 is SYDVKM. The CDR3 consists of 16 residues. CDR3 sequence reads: CASSSTGTSGTGELFF. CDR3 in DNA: TGTGCCAGCAGCTCTACCGGGACTAGCGGGACCGGGGAGCTGTTTTTT.

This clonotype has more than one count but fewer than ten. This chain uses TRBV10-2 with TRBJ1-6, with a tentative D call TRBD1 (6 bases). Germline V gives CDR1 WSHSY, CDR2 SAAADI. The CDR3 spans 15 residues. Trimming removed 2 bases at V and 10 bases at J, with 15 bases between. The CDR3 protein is CASSEETGTKSPLHF. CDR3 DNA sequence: TGCGCCAGCAGTGAGGAAACCGGGACAAAGTCACCCCTCCACTTT.

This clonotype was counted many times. The CDR3 loop is CASSLYLLDEQYF. In DNA, the CDR3 is TGTGCCAGCAGCTTATATCTCCTCGACGAGCAGTACTTC. J is TRBJ2-7 and V is TRBV7-2; D is unclear. From germline, CDR1 is SGHTA and CDR2 FQGNSA. This CDR3 is 13 amino acids long. The ends were cut back, 2 bases at V and 5 bases at J, with 10 bases in the middle.

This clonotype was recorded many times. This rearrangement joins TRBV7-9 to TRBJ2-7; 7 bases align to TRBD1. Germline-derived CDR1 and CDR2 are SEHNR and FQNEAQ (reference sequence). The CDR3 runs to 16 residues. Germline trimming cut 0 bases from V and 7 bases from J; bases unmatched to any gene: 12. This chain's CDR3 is CASSLAVGTDFWEQYF. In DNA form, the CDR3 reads TGTGCCAGCAGCTTAGCTGTGGGGACAGATTTCTGGGAGCAGTACTTC.

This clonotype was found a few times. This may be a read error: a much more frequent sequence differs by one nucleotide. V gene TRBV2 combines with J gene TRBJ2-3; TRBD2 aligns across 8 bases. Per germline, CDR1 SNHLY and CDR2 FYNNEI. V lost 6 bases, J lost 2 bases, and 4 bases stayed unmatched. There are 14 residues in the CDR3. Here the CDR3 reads CASRTGGVTDTQYF. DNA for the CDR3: TGTGCCAGCAGAACGGGAGGGGTCACAGATACGCAGTATTTT.

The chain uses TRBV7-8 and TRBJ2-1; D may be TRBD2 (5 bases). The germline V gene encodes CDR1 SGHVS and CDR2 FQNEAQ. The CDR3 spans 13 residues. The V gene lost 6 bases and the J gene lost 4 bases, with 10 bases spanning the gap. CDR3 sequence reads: CASRPLVYNEQFF. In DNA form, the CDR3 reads TGTGCCAGCAGACCACTAGTTTACAATGAGCAGTTCTTC.